This T cell receptor (beta chain) was observed in a study of PD-1 blockade in classical Hodgkin lymphoma (dated by TCRdb to 2020 to 2022). Broadly, across the study: Nivolumab dosing was 3 mg/kg intravenously every 2 weeks, continuing until either disease progression or unacceptable toxicity. The study used TCR beta sequencing and CyTOF to define a peripheral blood immune signature of response to PD-1 blockade in classical Hodgkin lymphoma.

Genomic DNA was isolated using the Qiagen DNeasy kit from unsorted PBMCs as well as from negatively selected CD4+ and CD8+ fractions. Amplification of TCR beta CDR3 regions was done by immunoSEQ multiplex PCR with primers that anneal to V and J segments. A synthetic immune receptor repertoire was used to minimize amplification bias, and any remaining bias was removed computationally after sequencing. Turning to the authors' computational methods: Repertoire diversity was quantified as the Shannon entropy index using custom Python scripts. Unsorted, CD4+ and CD8+ repertoires were examined separately, except in combined analyses, for which CD4+ and CD8+ sequences were merged in silico. Clonal expansion was defined as at least a 2-fold frequency increase after treatment relative to C1D1, with a pseudocount of 0.5 for undetected baseline clones. Singleton clones were defined as clones with 0 or 1 copy at C1D1, and non-singleton clones were defined as clones with 2 or more copies. Clones expanded in unsorted samples were annotated as CD4+, CD8+ or unknown by matching protein sequences in sorted samples from the same patient. Wilcoxon tests on paired samples were used to test diversity changes from C1D1 to C4D1. TCRdb retrieved this table from immuneACCESS and kept in-frame rearrangements only. Not all clones are present; in checked studies, unresolved V genes account for under half, and no reason is known for the remainder. V, J and clone size were drawn from that table, and D and trimming were deduced from the DNA. The sample records 15,000 to 20,000 clones, around 79% of which are singletons. Of the sample, 15% to 20% is held by the ten largest clones.

The time point label on this specimen signifies: cycle 2 day 1 (C2D1) of nivolumab. All trial patients had relapsed after autologous stem cell transplantation, with cohorts A, B and C differing in prior brentuximab vedotin exposure. The trial cohort comprised 60 or so patients with relapsed/refractory classical Hodgkin lymphoma whose best overall responses were complete response, partial response or progressive disease. Trial patients were treated with single-agent nivolumab in the multi-cohort phase II CheckMate 205 trial. An independent review committee assessed best overall response by applying the 2007 International Working Group response criteria. Trial PBMCs were obtained immediately prior to nivolumab initiation (C1D1) and on therapy at cycle 2 day 1 and cycle 4 day 1. Peripheral blood was collected in 8 mL Vacutainer Cell Preparation Tubes, from which PBMCs were isolated by centrifugation and then cryopreserved.

Of note for this clone: Its antigen is not yet known. Per-nucleotide qualities are absent, and no much larger clonotype sits a single base away.

The research as a whole found: Among trial patients, those achieving complete response had baseline diversity similar to that of newly diagnosed patients, while diversity was significantly lower in partial responders and progressors. The study was restricted to a single clinical trial cohort, and the causes of repertoire differences, possibly disease activity or prior therapy, were left undefined. Baseline TCR diversity was reported as lower in newly diagnosed patients than in healthy donors, and lower still in relapsed/refractory patients. Lower diversity was seen in patients whose nivolumab began less than 1 year after ASCT, and these patients were left out of later analyses so that immune reconstitution would not confound the results. By C4D1, a significant rise was seen in CD4+ TCR diversity but not in CD8+ TCR diversity (p=0.0027 vs p=0.16), and the rise was most apparent among complete responders (p=0.02).

Cut back by 0 bases and 5 bases, the V and J ends lie 11 bases apart. The CDR3, cysteine through phenylalanine, is 15 amino acids long. Only the CDR3 region is kept as DNA, spanning 45 bases read in frame from base 1. CDR1 and CDR2 were assigned from the germline V gene as LGHNA and YSLEER. This chain is built from TRBV4-3 and TRBJ2-1; TRBD1 is perhaps the D gene, given 6 matching bases. The source was peripheral blood mononuclear cells (PBMCs), collected before the second cycle of nivolumab. The source is a human donor with classical Hodgkin lymphoma. Here the CDR3 is given as CASSQDRGLDNEQFF. The sequenced DNA is TGCGCCAGCAGCCAAGACAGGGGTTTGGACAATGAGCAGTTCTTC.